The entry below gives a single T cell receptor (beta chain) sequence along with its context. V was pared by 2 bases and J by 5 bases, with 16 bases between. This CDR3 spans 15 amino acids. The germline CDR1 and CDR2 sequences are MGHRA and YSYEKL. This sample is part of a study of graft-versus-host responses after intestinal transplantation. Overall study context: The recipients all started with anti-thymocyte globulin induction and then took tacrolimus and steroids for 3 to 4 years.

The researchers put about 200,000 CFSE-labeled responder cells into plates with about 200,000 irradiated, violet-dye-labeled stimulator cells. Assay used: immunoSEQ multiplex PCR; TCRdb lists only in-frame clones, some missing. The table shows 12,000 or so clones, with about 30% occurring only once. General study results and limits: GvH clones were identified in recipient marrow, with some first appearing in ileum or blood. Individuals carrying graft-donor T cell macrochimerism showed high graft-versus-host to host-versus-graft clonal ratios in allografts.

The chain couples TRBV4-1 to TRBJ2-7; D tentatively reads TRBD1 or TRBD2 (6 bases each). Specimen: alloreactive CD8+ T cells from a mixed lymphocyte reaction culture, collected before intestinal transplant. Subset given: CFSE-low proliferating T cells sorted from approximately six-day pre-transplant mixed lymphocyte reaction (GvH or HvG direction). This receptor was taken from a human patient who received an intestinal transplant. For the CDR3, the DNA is TGCGCCAGCAGCCAACCGGGGGCACTCGTCGACGAGCAGTACTTC. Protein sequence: CASSQPGALVDEQYF.